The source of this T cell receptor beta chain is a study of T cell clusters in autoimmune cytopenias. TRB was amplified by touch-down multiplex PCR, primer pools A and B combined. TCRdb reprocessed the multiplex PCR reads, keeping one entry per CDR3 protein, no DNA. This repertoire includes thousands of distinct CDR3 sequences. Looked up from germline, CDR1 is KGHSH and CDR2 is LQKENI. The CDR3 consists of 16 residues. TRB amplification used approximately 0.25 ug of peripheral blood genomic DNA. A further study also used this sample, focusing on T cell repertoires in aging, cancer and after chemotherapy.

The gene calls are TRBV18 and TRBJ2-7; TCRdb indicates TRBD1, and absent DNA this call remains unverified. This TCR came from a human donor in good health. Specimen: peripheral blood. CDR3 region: CASSPIAGRSSYEQYF.